This is a list of T cell receptor beta chains from one sample in a study of regulatory T cells in long-lasting Graves disease. Via MiXCR, TCRdb re-called the multiplex PCR reads, giving one row per CDR3 protein. The sample contains approximately 310,000 distinct CDR3 sequences, 18% of which appear only once. The sample was peripheral blood mononuclear cells (PBMCs), taken at new diagnosis, from a patient treated with antithyroid drugs. The source of these receptors is a female donor with Graves disease. The CDR3 runs from the conserved cysteine through the conserved F or W. A D gene is named only where the DNA matches it firmly.

j_call	d_call	v_call	cdr3_aa
TRBJ2-2	NA	TRBV25-1	CASTLAANTGELFF
TRBJ1-5	TRBD1	TRBV19	CASSDRVGRPQHF
TRBJ2-7	TRBD1	TRBV14	CASSQGQPHEQYF
TRBJ1-5	NA	TRBV27	CASSLSLPGFQPQHF
TRBJ2-7	TRBD2	TRBV2	CASSVRLADVDEQYF
TRBJ2-2	NA	TRBV11-2	CASREYKGRFGELFF
TRBJ2-2	NA	TRBV7-9	CASSRENSEFGELFF
TRBJ1-6	TRBD1	TRBV27	CASTRFFDREGENSPLHF
TRBJ2-7	NA	TRBV5-1	CASREMGVDEQYF
TRBJ2-5	TRBD1	TRBV2	CASSGTGSQETQYF
TRBJ2-7	TRBD2	TRBV7-8	CASSPSRLAGVMSEQYF
TRBJ2-1	NA	TRBV24-1	CATSDWGENNEQFF